The rows below give T cell receptor beta chains drawn from one sample of a study of OX40 agonist ivuxolimab in advanced cancers. The assay was immunoSEQ multiplex PCR, and TCRdb's table has in-frame clones only and misses some. The sample holds about 52,000 clones, approximately 94% seen once. Sequencing was performed on CD4+ or CD8+ T cells sorted from blood, taken in a trial of the OX40 agonist ivuxolimab. Receptor source: an adult with an advanced solid tumor such as melanoma, head and neck, liver or kidney cancer. Each CDR3 is given with its conserved first and last residue. Each record gives: V gene, D gene, J gene, clone size, CDR3 protein, CDR3 DNA. The D gene is left open where the match is weak. The listing skips clone size in some rows; elsewhere it reads once, few, many or a size class.

TRBV13	-	TRBJ1-1	few	CASSSQGSEAFF	TGTGCCAGCAGCTCGCAGGGTAGTGAAGCTTTCTTT
TRBV4-2	-	TRBJ2-1	-	CASSPSDPYNEQFF	TGTGCCAGCAGCCCTTCTGATCCCTACAATGAGCAGTTCTTC
TRBV28	-	TRBJ2-7	-	CASSRSFSYEQYF	TGTGCCAGCAGTCGATCCTTCTCCTACGAGCAGTACTTC
TRBV19	-	TRBJ1-2	-	CASSPSTGIYGYTF	TGTGCCAGTAGTCCCTCAACCGGGATCTATGGCTACACCTTC
TRBV4-1	-	TRBJ2-1	-	CASSQGVAEIYNEQFF	TGCGCCAGCAGCCAGGGTGTAGCGGAGATTTACAATGAGCAGTTCTTC
TRBV6-5	-	TRBJ2-7	-	CASSALLGYEQYF	TGTGCCAGCAGTGCCCTCCTGGGCTACGAGCAGTACTTC
TRBV7-3	-	TRBJ2-3	-	CASSLFSRASTDTQYF	TGTGCCAGCAGCTTATTTAGTAGGGCAAGCACAGATACGCAGTATTTT
TRBV4-1	-	TRBJ1-5	-	CASSHVQGANQPQHF	TGCGCCAGCAGCCACGTACAGGGCGCCAATCAGCCCCAGCATTTT
TRBV27	-	TRBJ2-7	-	CASSLAGSYEQYF	TGTGCCAGCAGTTTGGCAGGATCCTACGAGCAGTACTTC
TRBV5-6	-	TRBJ2-1	-	CASSPGRGSSYNEQFF	TGTGCCAGCAGCCCCGGAAGGGGGAGCTCCTACAATGAGCAGTTCTTC
TRBV25-1	-	TRBJ2-5	-	CAKKGGTETQYF	TGTGCCAAGAAGGGCGGAACGGAGACCCAGTACTTC
TRBV5-1	-	TRBJ2-7	-	CASSLGGSAHEQYF	TGCGCCAGCAGCTTGGGGGGTAGCGCCCACGAGCAGTACTTC
TRBV5-6	TRBD1	TRBJ2-7	once	CASSLGQGDEQYF	TGTGCCAGCAGCTTGGGGCAGGGGGACGAGCAGTACTTC
TRBV11-2	TRBD1	TRBJ2-7	-	CASSLDLGGPNSYEQYF	TGTGCCAGCAGCTTAGATTTAGGGGGCCCCAACTCCTACGAGCAGTACTTC
TRBV14	TRBD2	TRBJ2-1	-	CASSQPIGTSGASSYNEQFF	TGTGCCAGCAGCCAGCCCATAGGGACTAGCGGTGCAAGCTCCTACAATGAGCAGTTCTTC
TRBV19	TRBD1	TRBJ2-5	-	CASSTWTGEETQYF	TGTGCCAGTAGTACCTGGACAGGGGAAGAGACCCAGTACTTC
TRBV20-1	-	TRBJ1-3	-	CSAKRGNTIYF	TGCAGTGCTAAACGAGGAAACACCATATATTTT
TRBV29-1	TRBD2	TRBJ2-5	-	CSVEEARGLAGGPVKTQYF	TGCAGCGTTGAAGAGGCCAGGGGCCTAGCGGGAGGGCCCGTGAAGACCCAGTACTTC
TRBV5-6	-	TRBJ1-3	-	CASSFSGIRGGAIYF	TGTGCCAGCAGCTTCTCAGGGATCCGAGGAGGAGCCATATATTTT
TRBV19	-	TRBJ2-3	-	CASSIWDTQYF	TGTGCCAGTAGTATATGGGATACGCAGTATTTT
TRBV9	-	TRBJ2-5	once	CASSVSGIGAETQYF	TGTGCCAGCAGCGTATCGGGAATAGGGGCGGAGACCCAGTACTTC
TRBV6-5	-	TRBJ1-4	-	CASSYHRFPNEKLFF	TGTGCCAGCAGTTACCACAGGTTCCCGAATGAAAAACTGTTTTTT
TRBV9	TRBD1	TRBJ2-7	-	CASSEDRGLGEQYF	TGTGCCAGCAGCGAAGACAGGGGGTTAGGTGAGCAGTACTTC
TRBV6-5	TRBD1	TRBJ2-7	-	CATSGGLAYEQYF	TGTGCCACCTCAGGGGGATTAGCGTACGAGCAGTACTTC
TRBV27	-	TRBJ1-2	-	CASSFGRTYGYTF	TGTGCCAGCAGTTTTGGCAGGACCTATGGCTACACCTTC
TRBV5-1	-	TRBJ2-1	once	CASSYNTRGSYNEQFF	TGCGCCAGCAGCTACAACACTAGAGGATCTTACAATGAGCAGTTCTTC
TRBV7-9	-	TRBJ2-5	-	CASSRETQYF	TGTGCCAGCTCGAGGGAGACCCAGTACTTC
TRBV27	-	TRBJ2-7	-	CASSPALSIYEQYF	TGTGCCAGCAGCCCGGCCCTGAGTATTTACGAGCAGTACTTC
TRBV6-5	-	TRBJ2-7	-	CASSPRDEQYF	TGTGCCAGCAGTCCTCGGGACGAGCAGTACTTC
TRBV28	-	TRBJ2-1	-	CASSLSDINEQFF	TGTGCCAGCAGTTTATCAGATATCAATGAGCAGTTCTTC
TRBV29-1	-	TRBJ2-7	-	CSALSGIRPAEQYF	TGCAGCGCATTATCCGGGATCCGACCGGCGGAGCAGTACTTC
TRBV7-9	TRBD1	TRBJ2-5	-	CASSLVQQGTYQETQYF	TGTGCCAGCAGCTTAGTTCAACAGGGGACGTACCAAGAGACCCAGTACTTC
TRBV6-1	-	TRBJ1-5	-	CASSEWAGGREPQHF	TGTGCCAGCAGTGAATGGGCTGGGGGCAGGGAGCCCCAGCATTTT
TRBV29-1	-	TRBJ1-1	-	CSVESPGWTEAFF	TGCAGCGTTGAAAGCCCGGGGTGGACTGAAGCTTTCTTT
TRBV5-6	TRBD1	TRBJ2-5	-	CASSLWGTGGMETQYF	TGTGCCAGCAGCTTGTGGGGGACAGGGGGCATGGAGACCCAGTACTTC
TRBV15	TRBD2	TRBJ2-1	once	CATSPFGGLATFNEQFF	TGTGCCACCAGCCCCTTTGGGGGACTAGCGACGTTCAATGAGCAGTTCTTC
TRBV25-1	-	TRBJ2-2	few	CASSDPTGNTGELFF	TGTGCCAGCAGTGACCCGACAGGGAACACCGGGGAGCTGTTTTTT
TRBV7-9	-	TRBJ1-1	-	CASSRDPDTEAFF	TGTGCCAGCAGTCGGGACCCGGACACTGAAGCTTTCTTT
TRBV9	TRBD1	TRBJ2-2	-	CASSTRQGGTGELFF	TGTGCCAGCAGCACCAGACAGGGGGGAACCGGGGAGCTGTTTTTT
TRBV5-1	TRBD1	TRBJ2-7	-	CASSLGQGPNEQYF	TGCGCCAGCAGCCTCGGACAGGGTCCCAACGAGCAGTACTTC
TRBV6-6	-	TRBJ2-7	-	CASSYSGGREQYF	TGTGCCAGCAGTTACTCGGGGGGGCGGGAGCAGTACTTC
TRBV11-2	-	TRBJ2-2	-	CASSLGGPGGELFF	TGTGCCAGCAGCTTAGGGGGACCGGGCGGGGAGCTGTTTTTT
TRBV19	TRBD1	TRBJ1-5	-	CASNSGQRFNQPQHF	TGTGCCAGTAACTCGGGACAGCGGTTCAATCAGCCCCAGCATTTT
TRBV4-3	TRBD2	TRBJ2-7	few	CASSPGTSGTYEQYF	TGCGCCAGCAGCCCCGGGACTAGCGGGACCTACGAGCAGTACTTC
TRBV11-2	-	TRBJ2-3	-	CASSSSPGDTQYF	TGTGCCAGCAGCTCCAGCCCGGGTGATACGCAGTATTTT
TRBV7-6	TRBD1	TRBJ1-1	few	CASSFRDRPLNTEAFF	TGTGCCAGCAGCTTCAGGGACAGGCCCTTGAACACTGAAGCTTTCTTT
TRBV16	TRBD2	TRBJ2-7	-	CASSRGEGRTYEQYF	TGTGCCAGCAGCCGAGGGGAGGGGAGGACCTACGAGCAGTACTTC
TRBV4-3	-	TRBJ1-2	once	CASSQDGVPYGYTF	TGCGCCAGCAGCCAAGATGGGGTTCCCTATGGCTACACCTTC